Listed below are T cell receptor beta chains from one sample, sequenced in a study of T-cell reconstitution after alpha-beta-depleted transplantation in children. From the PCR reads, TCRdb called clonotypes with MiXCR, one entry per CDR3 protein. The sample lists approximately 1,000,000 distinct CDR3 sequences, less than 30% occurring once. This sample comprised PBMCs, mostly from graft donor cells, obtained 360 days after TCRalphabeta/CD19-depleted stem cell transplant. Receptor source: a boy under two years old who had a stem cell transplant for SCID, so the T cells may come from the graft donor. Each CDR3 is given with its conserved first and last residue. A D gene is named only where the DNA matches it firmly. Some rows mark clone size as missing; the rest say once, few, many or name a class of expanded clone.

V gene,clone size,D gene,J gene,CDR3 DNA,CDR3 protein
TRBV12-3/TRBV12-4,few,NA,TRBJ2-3,TGTGCCAGCATCGACGGACTTGTGGACGTCGCAGATACGCAGTATTTT,CASIDGLVDVADTQYF
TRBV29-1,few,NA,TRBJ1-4,TGCAGCATAACCCACCGGGACAACCCTGAACTGTTTTTT,CSITHRDNPELFF
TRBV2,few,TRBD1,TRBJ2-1,TGTGCCAGCAATGCAAACAGGGGGCCCTACAATGAGCAGTTCTTC,CASNANRGPYNEQFF
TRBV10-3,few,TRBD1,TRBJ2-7,TGTGCCATCAGGGGACAGGGGATTGGGGAGCAGTACTTC,CAIRGQGIGEQYF
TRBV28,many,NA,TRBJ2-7,TGTGCCAGCAGTTTCGTAGTGGGGACCGAAGGCCCAGGGCACGAGCAGTACTTC,CASSFVVGTEGPGHEQYF
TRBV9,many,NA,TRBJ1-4,TGTGCCAGCAGCGTAGGTTTTCAGTCTGGGGCAACTAATGAAAAACTGTTTTTT,CASSVGFQSGATNEKLFF
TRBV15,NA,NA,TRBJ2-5,TGTGCCACCAGCAGGGCAGAGGACTCGGAGACCCAGTACTTC,CATSRAEDSETQYF
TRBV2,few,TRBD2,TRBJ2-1,TGTGCCAGCAGTGAATTGGGACTAGTCTTCAATGAGCAGTTCTTC,CASSELGLVFNEQFF
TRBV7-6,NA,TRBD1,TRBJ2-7,TGTGCCAGCAGCCCACAGGGGGCGCGTTCCTACGAGCAGTACTTC,CASSPQGARSYEQYF
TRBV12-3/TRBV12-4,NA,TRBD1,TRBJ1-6,TGTGCCAGCAGTCTTCGACAGGGCAGGGATTCACCCCTCCACTTT,CASSLRQGRDSPLHF
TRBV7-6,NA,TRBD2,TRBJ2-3,TGTGCCAGCAGCTTAGGCGGGGGGTCAGATACGCAGTATTTT,CASSLGGGSDTQYF
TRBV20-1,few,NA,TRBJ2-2,TGCAGTGCTAGTGGGGGAAGCGGGTGGTCCGGGGAGCTGTTTTTT,CSASGGSGWSGELFF
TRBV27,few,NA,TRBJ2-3,TGTGCCAGCAGTTCAAGGGCAGGCACAGATACGCAGTATTTT,CASSSRAGTDTQYF
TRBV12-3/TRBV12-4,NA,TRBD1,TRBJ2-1,TGTGCCAGCAGTGGGGACAGAGTCTCCCATCGGGATGAGCAGTTCTTC,CASSGDRVSHRDEQFF
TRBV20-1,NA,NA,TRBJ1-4,TGCAGTGCTAGAGAAAAATATATTGGACGACCAGGGGAAAAACTGTTTTTT,CSAREKYIGRPGEKLFF
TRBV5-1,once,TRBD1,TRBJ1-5,TGCGCCAGCAGCGTTGGACAGGGTGATCAGCCCCAGCATTTT,CASSVGQGDQPQHF
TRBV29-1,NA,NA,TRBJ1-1,TGCAGCGTTGACTCGGCCCCTCGGGGCACTGAAGCTTTCTTT,CSVDSAPRGTEAFF
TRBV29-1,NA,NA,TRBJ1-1,TGCAGCGTTCCCGGGATGGGGACTGAAGCTTTCTTT,CSVPGMGTEAFF
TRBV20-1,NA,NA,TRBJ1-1,TGCAGTGCTAGAGGGGGGTCAGCGAACACTGAAGCTTTCTTT,CSARGGSANTEAFF
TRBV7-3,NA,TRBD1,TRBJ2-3,TGTGCCAGCAGCTCCAGGGAGAGGGACAGTATCACAGATACGCAGTATTTT,CASSSRERDSITDTQYF
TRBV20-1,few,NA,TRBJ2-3,TGCAGTGCTAGTCCTGCTTCCCCCCTCACAGATACGCAGTATTTT,CSASPASPLTDTQYF
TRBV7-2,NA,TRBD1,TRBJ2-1,TGTGCCAGCAGCTTAAGGTCGTCGACAGGGAAAAATGAGCAGTTCTTC,CASSLRSSTGKNEQFF
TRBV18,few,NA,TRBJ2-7,TGTGCCAGCTCACCTTCAGTTTTCCGGTCAGACCCTTCCTACGAGCAGTACTTC,CASSPSVFRSDPSYEQYF
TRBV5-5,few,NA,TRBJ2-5,TGTGCCAGCAGTAGGCGCCCCCCACAAGAGACCCAGTACTTC,CASSRRPPQETQYF
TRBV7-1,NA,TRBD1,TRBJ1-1,TGTGCCAGCAGCCCTAACAGGGGGCATTCTGAAGCTTTCTTT,CASSPNRGHSEAFF
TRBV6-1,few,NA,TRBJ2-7,TGTGCCAGCAGTCGTGACATGGGGCCCTACGAGCAGTACTTC,CASSRDMGPYEQYF
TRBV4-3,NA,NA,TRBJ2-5,TGCGCCAGCAGCCAAGATTGGAGTGGCTTTCAAGAGACCCAGTACTTC,CASSQDWSGFQETQYF
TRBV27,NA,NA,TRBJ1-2,TGTGCCAGCAGTTTATCGAACCTGAGTCCCCGGGGGAGGGGGTCCGACTATGGCTACACCTTC,CASSLSNLSPRGRGSDYGYTF
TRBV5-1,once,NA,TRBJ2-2,TGCGCCAGCAGCGTCAGATCGAACACCGGGGAGCTGTTTTTT,CASSVRSNTGELFF
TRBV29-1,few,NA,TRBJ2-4,TGCAGCGTTGAGGACAGTTTAGCCAAAAACATTCAGTACTTC,CSVEDSLAKNIQYF
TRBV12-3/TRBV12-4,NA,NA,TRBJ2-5,TGTGCCAGCAGTCCGGGCCCCAGGGAAGAGACCCAGTACTTC,CASSPGPREETQYF
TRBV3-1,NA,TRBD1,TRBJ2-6,TGTGCCAGCAGCCCCCGCAGGGGGCGTGGGGCCAACGTCCTGACTTTC,CASSPRRGRGANVLTF
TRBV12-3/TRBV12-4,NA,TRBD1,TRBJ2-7,TGTGCCAGCAGTCCTCGGACAGGGGTGTCCTACGAGCAGTACTTC,CASSPRTGVSYEQYF
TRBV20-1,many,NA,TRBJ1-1,TGCAGTGCTAGACAGATGAACACTGAAGCTTTCTTT,CSARQMNTEAFF
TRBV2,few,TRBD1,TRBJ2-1,TGTGCCGGAGGTCCGGGACAGGGGATTTTAGGGCAGTTCTTC,CAGGPGQGILGQFF
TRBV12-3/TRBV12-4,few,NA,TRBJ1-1,TGTGCCAGCAGTTTGGGTTTGGGGGGGTCGAACACTGAAGCTTTCTTT,CASSLGLGGSNTEAFF